Shown below are 27 T cell receptor beta chains from a single sample sequenced in a study of shared clonotypes between healthy human individuals. Sequenced by immunoSEQ multiplex PCR; TCRdb stores in-frame clones only, minus some. The table shows 850,000 to 1,200,000 clones, with under 80% occurring only once. Sequenced material: memory CD4+ T cells sorted from blood. Subset given: CD45RA-negative fraction. These receptors were obtained from a man aged 18 to 29 in good health.

The chain employs TRBV19 and TRBJ2-1, with TRBD2 matching over 7 bases. Germline trimming cut 5 bases from V and 6 bases from J; bases unmatched to any gene: 7. The V gene's germline CDR1 is LNHDA and CDR2 SQIVND (reference sequence). The CDR3 contains 14 residues. This CDR3 is CASSWTRKGNEQFF. For the CDR3, the DNA is TGTGCCAGTAGTTGGACTAGGAAGGGCAATGAGCAGTTCTTC.

Only one count was recorded for this clone. The chain employs TRBV5-4 and TRBJ2-3; the match to TRBD2 covers 7 bases. Per germline, CDR1 SGHNT and CDR2 YYREEE (reference sequence). The length of the CDR3 is 16 residues. The ends lost 0 bases at V and 2 bases at J; junction bases unmatched: 6. The CDR3 DNA reads TGTGCCAGCAGCTTGGGGGTACGGGGGGACACAGATACGCAGTATTTT. Its protein is CASSLGVRGDTDTQYF.

The chain couples TRBV19 to TRBJ1-5; TRBD1 aligns across 8 bases. Germline V gene lookup returns CDR1 LNHDA and CDR2 SQIVND (reference sequence). The CDR3 totals 14 residues. Trimming took 6 bases from V and 6 from J; bases not matched to a gene: 7. The CDR3 DNA is TGTGCCAGTAGACCACAGGGGGGAACTCAGCCCCAGCATTTT. It translates to CASRPQGGTQPQHF.

This clone has at least ten counts. J is TRBJ1-2 and V is TRBV29-1, with a tentative D call TRBD1 (5 bases). The germline CDR1 and CDR2 sequences are SQVTM and ANQGSEA. Trimming stripped 1 base from V and 3 bases from J, with 12 bases between. The CDR3 is made up of 14 amino acids. Written as DNA, the CDR3 is TGCAGCGTTGAAGTTCCACCAGGGCACTATGGCTACACCTTC. Its translation: CSVEVPPGHYGYTF.

V usage is TRBV29-1 and J usage is TRBJ2-5; 7 nucleotides line up with TRBD1. This CDR3 is 15 amino acids long. The V gene end was trimmed by 3 bases and the J gene end by 7 bases; junction bases not matched to a gene: 14. The germline CDR1 and CDR2 sequences are SQVTM and ANQGSEA. CDR3 sequence: CSVELGDRASGTQYF. DNA for the CDR3: TGCAGCGTTGAGCTGGGCGACAGGGCCTCAGGGACCCAGTACTTC.

CDR3 in amino acids: CAWSVQVEAFF. CDR3 DNA sequence: TGTGCCTGGAGTGTACAGGTTGAAGCTTTCTTT. The rearrangement uses TRBV30 and TRBJ1-1, with D perhaps matching TRBD1 (5 bases). The CDR3 has 11 amino acids. The V end lost 0 bases, the J end lost 7 bases, and 6 bases lay between the germline ends. Germline-derived CDR1 and CDR2 are GTSNPN and SVGIG (reference sequence).

The chain's CDR3 is CASSQARLLRLDTQYF. The CDR3 DNA follows: TGTGCCAGCAGCCAAGCTCGACTACTGAGGCTTGATACGCAGTATTTT. The J gene is TRBJ2-3, the V gene TRBV14; D possibly corresponds to TRBD2 (5 bases). Germline-derived CDR1 and CDR2 are SGHDN and FVKESK. V lost 1 base to trimming and J lost 6 bases, with 17 bases between them. The CDR3 length is 16 residues.

CDR3 bases: TGTGCCAGCAGTTTAAACGCGGGTGAAAAACTGTTTTTT. Its protein product is CASSLNAGEKLFF. The chain couples TRBV7-2 to TRBJ1-4; D is unclear. Per germline, CDR1 SGHTA and CDR2 FQGNSA. The CDR3 contains 13 residues. V lost 6 bases to trimming and J lost 7 bases, with 12 bases between them.

The chain has TRBV4-3 and TRBJ2-3; 14 bases line up with TRBD2. Germline V gene lookup returns CDR1 LGHNA and CDR2 YSLEER. V shed 0 bases, J shed 8 bases, and the junction held 7 bases outside the gene matches. This CDR3 contains 17 residues. The CDR3 DNA reads TGCGCCAGCAGCCAAGAAGTGACTAGCGGGAGGGTGGGTACGCAGTATTTT. Protein product: CASSQEVTSGRVGTQYF.

DNA of the CDR3: TGTGCCAGTAGTATCCGGGACGTTAATTCACCCCTCCACTTT. It specifies CASSIRDVNSPLHF. The genes are TRBV19 and TRBJ1-6; weak D call: TRBD1 (5 bases). Per the germline V gene, CDR1 is LNHDA and CDR2 is SQIVND (reference sequence). V was cut by 3 bases and J by 6 bases, with 9 bases left in between. This CDR3 has 14 amino acids.

V usage is TRBV2 and J usage is TRBJ1-1, with D uncertain. V lost 4 bases and J lost 1, with 4 bases in between. The CDR3 has 12 residues. Germline loops: CDR1 SNHLY, CDR2 FYNNEI. The CDR3 DNA reads as TGTGCCAGCAGTGGGAGGAACACTGAAGCTTTCTTT. Residues: CASSGRNTEAFF.

The chain employs TRBV27 and TRBJ2-1, with TRBD2 identical over 15 bases. The CDR3 runs 18 residues. V shed 6 bases and J 8 bases; nucleotides not matched to a gene: 14. The germline V gene has CDR1 MNHEY and CDR2 SMNVEV (reference sequence). The chain's CDR3 is CASRPEIGTSGRPDEQFF. The DNA of the CDR3 is TGTGCCAGCAGACCCGAGATAGGGACTAGCGGGAGGCCCGATGAGCAGTTCTTC.

The chain employs TRBV6-5 and TRBJ2-3, with D unresolved. This CDR3 is 15 amino acids long. Per germline, CDR1 MNHEY and CDR2 SVGAGI. V lost 2 bases to trimming and J lost 2 bases, with 11 bases between them. The CDR3: CASSYRSAATDTQYF. As DNA, the CDR3 is TGTGCCAGCAGTTACAGGTCCGCCGCCACAGATACGCAGTATTTT.

This clone was picked up a small number of times. The rearrangement links TRBV19 to TRBJ2-5; D might be TRBD2 (7 bases). CDR1 is LNHDA and CDR2 is SQIVND in the germline V gene (reference sequence). The CDR3 spans 16 residues. V lost 5 bases and J lost 2, with 18 bases in between. The CDR3 reads CASSPQARGLQETQYF. DNA for the CDR3: TGTGCCAGTAGTCCCCAAGCGCGGGGGCTACAAGAGACCCAGTACTTC.

The V and J genes are TRBV5-1 and TRBJ2-7; 9 nucleotides align to TRBD2. The CDR3 sequence is 15 residues long. Trimming at V came to 4 bases and at J to 0 bases, leaving 5 bases not matched to a gene. Looked up from germline, CDR1 is SGHRS and CDR2 is YFSETQ. The CDR3 DNA is TGCGCCAGCAGCCCAAGCGGGGGGATCTCCTACGAGCAGTACTTC. Amino acid sequence: CASSPSGGISYEQYF.

V is TRBV10-1 and J is TRBJ2-1, with TRBD2 matching 11 bases. This CDR3 is 15 amino acids long. Germline lookup yields CDR1 WNHNN and CDR2 SYGVQD (reference sequence). The trim removed 3 bases at V and 7 bases at J, leaving 5 bases unmatched. The CDR3 sequence is CASSDLGLAENEQFF. The DNA for the CDR3 is TGCGCCAGCAGTGACCTGGGACTAGCGGAGAATGAGCAGTTCTTC.

The J gene is TRBJ2-3, the V gene TRBV19, with 10 bases aligning to TRBD2. The CDR3 runs 14 residues. Germline lookup yields CDR1 LNHDA and CDR2 SQIVND (reference sequence). After removal of 9 bases from V and 4 bases from J, the junction contained 7 bases not matched to a gene. The CDR3 region is CASVAGGGSDTQYF. The CDR3 DNA reads as TGTGCCAGCGTAGCGGGAGGAGGGTCAGATACGCAGTATTTT.

This chain connects TRBV7-9 to TRBJ1-1, with 9 bases aligning to TRBD1. The CDR3 is 15 amino acids. Germline V gene data show CDR1 as SEHNR and CDR2 as FQNEAQ (reference sequence). The trim removed 5 bases at V and 1 base at J, leaving 5 bases unmatched. CDR3 protein: CASSQQGAANTEAFF. As DNA, the CDR3 is TGTGCCAGCAGCCAACAGGGGGCCGCGAACACTGAAGCTTTCTTT.

In its sample, this clone was seen many times. The chain carries TRBV2 and TRBJ2-2, with 8 bases that match TRBD1. Trimming at V came to 6 bases and at J to 5 bases, leaving 8 bases not matched to a gene. CDR3 length: 15 amino acids. Germline CDR1 and CDR2: SNHLY and FYNNEI. The CDR3 nucleotides read TGTGCCAGCAGCTTTGGGACAGGAGTTACCGGGGAGCTGTTTTTT. Amino acid sequence: CASSFGTGVTGELFF.

V gene TRBV5-6 combines with J gene TRBJ1-5; D is possibly TRBD1 (6 bases). The CDR3 spans 14 residues. Trimming shortened V by 4 bases and J by 7 bases, and 15 bases separated the two germline ends. Per germline, CDR1 SGHDT and CDR2 YYEEEE. This chain's CDR3 is CASSLTGPGQPQHF. The CDR3 nucleotides read TGTGCCAGCAGCCTGACAGGTCCGGGACAGCCCCAGCATTTT.

The chain combines TRBV10-2 with TRBJ1-5; D is undetermined. Germline V gene sequence: CDR1 WSHSY, CDR2 SAAADI. The CDR3 loop spans 14 amino acids. Between the trimmed V and J ends, which lost 7 bases and 4 bases, there was a span of 14 bases. The CDR3 spells CASNPGYINQPQHF. The CDR3 nucleotides read TGCGCCAGCAATCCGGGGTATATTAATCAGCCCCAGCATTTT.

The chain has TRBV19 and TRBJ1-4; tentative D call: TRBD1 (5 bases). The ends were cut back, 7 bases at V and 4 bases at J, with 19 bases in the middle. From germline, CDR1 is LNHDA and CDR2 SQIVND (reference sequence). The CDR3 totals 16 residues. CDR3 nucleotide sequence: TGTGCCAGTACCTTACGAACGGGACTCAATAATGAAAAACTGTTTTTT. It yields the protein CASTLRTGLNNEKLFF.

The chain links TRBV30 to TRBJ2-7; D not resolved. Germline loops: CDR1 GTSNPN, CDR2 SVGIG (reference sequence). V was cut by 8 bases and J by 4 bases, with 12 bases left in between. The CDR3 has 11 amino acids. The DNA of the CDR3 is TGTGCCACGGGTAACAGATACGAGCAGTACTTC. Its translation is CATGNRYEQYF.

The sample holds one count of this clone. V and J are TRBV7-9 and TRBJ1-2; D gene ambiguous. Per the germline V gene, CDR1 is SEHNR and CDR2 is FQNEAQ (reference sequence). Trimming pared 0 bases from V and 6 bases from J, leaving 11 bases between. The CDR3 contains 14 residues. In DNA, the CDR3 is TGTGCCAGCAGCTTAGCGGGAGACCTCGATGGCTACACCTTC. Translation: CASSLAGDLDGYTF. The entire variable domain, with the rest obtained from reference TRBV7-9 and TRBJ1-2, is as follows: DTGVSQNPRHKITKRGQNVTFRCDPISEHNRLYWYRQTLGQGPEFLTYFQNEAQLEKSRLLSDRFSAERPKGSFSTLEIQRTEQGDSAMYLCASSLAGDLDGYTFGSGTRLTVV.

This clone was picked up one time. The chain recombines TRBV6-5 with TRBJ1-2; the match to TRBD1 covers 8 bases. V gave up 5 bases and J gave up 4 bases; unmatched junction bases: 9. Per germline, CDR1 MNHEY and CDR2 SVGAGI. The CDR3 runs to 15 residues. CDR3 sequence: CASSLLPQGGYGYTF. The CDR3 bases are TGTGCCAGCAGTCTTCTTCCACAGGGGGGCTATGGCTACACCTTC.

The V call is TRBV10-3, the J call TRBJ2-3; D is perhaps TRBD1 (5 bases). The CDR3 length is 14 residues. The germline gives CDR1 ENHRY, CDR2 SYGVKD. V lost 6 bases, J lost 0 bases, and 10 bases lay in between. CDR3 sequence: CAISGQTSTDTQYF. CDR3 DNA: TGTGCCATCAGCGGACAAACTAGCACAGATACGCAGTATTTT.

This chain joins TRBV18 and TRBJ2-2; D is uncertain. V was trimmed by 2 bases and J by 6 bases, leaving 10 bases between them. The CDR3 has 14 amino acids. CDR1 KGHSH and CDR2 LQKENI come from the germline V gene. Here the CDR3 reads CASSPGMVPGELFF. CDR3 sequence (DNA): TGTGCCAGCTCACCAGGGATGGTACCCGGGGAGCTGTTTTTT.